This entry describes one T cell receptor (beta chain). Its specificity is not known. Measured with immunoSEQ multiplex PCR; TCRdb has only the in-frame clones, and not every one. The sample lists 50,000 to 75,000 clones; around 86% were seen once. Single viable CD3+CD4+CD8-CD45RO+ cells were sorted as the memory CD4+ T cells. J lost 2 bases, V lost 7 bases, and 10 bases had no gene match. This CDR3 has 16 residues. CDR1 is LNHDA, CDR2 SQIVND, per germline (reference sequence). The data are from a study of memory CD4+ T cells and cytomegalovirus serostatus. Notes on the study in general: A US-trained random forest predicted CMV serostatus with median AUC around 0.92.

The origin of this receptor is an adult in good health and CMV-seronegative. The chain recombines TRBV19 with TRBJ1-5; 8 bases are shared with TRBD1. The material sequenced was memory CD4+ T cells from blood. CDR3 coding DNA: TGTGCCAGTACCAAACAGGGGGGCAGCGGCAATCAGCCCCAGCATTTT. It specifies CASTKQGGSGNQPQHF.